This paragraph reports one T cell receptor (beta chain). Its antigen is undetermined. Assay runs were performed at deep level. Profiling relied on immunoSEQ multiplex PCR, and the TCRdb table lists in-frame clones only, not all of them. The profile shows roughly 1,800,000 clones, about 94% of them singletons. Naive CD8 cells lacked CD45RO and underwent positive selection for CCR7, leaving out terminally differentiated effector memory CD45RA+ cells. This sample was taken from a study of shared clonotypes between healthy human individuals. The wider study: Donors, aged 18 to 49, were a couple of women and a few men.

Per the germline V gene, CDR1 is SGHNT and CDR2 is YENEEA. The CDR3 runs to 12 residues. Losses at the gene ends were 4 bases for V and 9 bases for J; bases not matched to a gene: 3. Study outcomes and limitations: Of the naive CD4 clonotypes, roughly 5.2% were shared across four donors.

This sequence originates from a man between 18 and 35 years old in good health. J is TRBJ2-1 and V is TRBV11-3; 7 nucleotides match TRBD1. The sample consisted of naive CD8+ T cells sorted from blood. In DNA, the CDR3 is TGTGCCAGCAGCTCCTGGGACAGTGAGCAGTTCTTC. Residues: CASSSWDSEQFF.